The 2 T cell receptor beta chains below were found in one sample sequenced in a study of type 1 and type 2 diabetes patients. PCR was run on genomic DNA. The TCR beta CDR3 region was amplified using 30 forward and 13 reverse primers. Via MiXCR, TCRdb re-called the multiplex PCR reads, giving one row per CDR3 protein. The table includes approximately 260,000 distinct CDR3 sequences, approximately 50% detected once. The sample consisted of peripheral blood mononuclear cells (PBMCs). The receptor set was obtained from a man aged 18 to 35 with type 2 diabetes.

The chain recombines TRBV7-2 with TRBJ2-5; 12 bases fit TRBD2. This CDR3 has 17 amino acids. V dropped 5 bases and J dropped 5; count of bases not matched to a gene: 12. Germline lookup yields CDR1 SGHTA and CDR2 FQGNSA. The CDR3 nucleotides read TGTGCCAGCAGCGTAGGTCCTAGCGGGAGGGCAACGGAGACCCAGTACTTC. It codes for CASSVGPSGRATETQYF.

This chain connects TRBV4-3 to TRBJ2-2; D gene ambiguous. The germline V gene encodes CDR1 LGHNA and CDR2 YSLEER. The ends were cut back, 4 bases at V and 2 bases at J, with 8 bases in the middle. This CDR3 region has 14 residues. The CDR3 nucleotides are TGCGCCAGCAGCCGAAACAGAAACACCGGGGAGCTGTTTTTT. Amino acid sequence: CASSRNRNTGELFF.